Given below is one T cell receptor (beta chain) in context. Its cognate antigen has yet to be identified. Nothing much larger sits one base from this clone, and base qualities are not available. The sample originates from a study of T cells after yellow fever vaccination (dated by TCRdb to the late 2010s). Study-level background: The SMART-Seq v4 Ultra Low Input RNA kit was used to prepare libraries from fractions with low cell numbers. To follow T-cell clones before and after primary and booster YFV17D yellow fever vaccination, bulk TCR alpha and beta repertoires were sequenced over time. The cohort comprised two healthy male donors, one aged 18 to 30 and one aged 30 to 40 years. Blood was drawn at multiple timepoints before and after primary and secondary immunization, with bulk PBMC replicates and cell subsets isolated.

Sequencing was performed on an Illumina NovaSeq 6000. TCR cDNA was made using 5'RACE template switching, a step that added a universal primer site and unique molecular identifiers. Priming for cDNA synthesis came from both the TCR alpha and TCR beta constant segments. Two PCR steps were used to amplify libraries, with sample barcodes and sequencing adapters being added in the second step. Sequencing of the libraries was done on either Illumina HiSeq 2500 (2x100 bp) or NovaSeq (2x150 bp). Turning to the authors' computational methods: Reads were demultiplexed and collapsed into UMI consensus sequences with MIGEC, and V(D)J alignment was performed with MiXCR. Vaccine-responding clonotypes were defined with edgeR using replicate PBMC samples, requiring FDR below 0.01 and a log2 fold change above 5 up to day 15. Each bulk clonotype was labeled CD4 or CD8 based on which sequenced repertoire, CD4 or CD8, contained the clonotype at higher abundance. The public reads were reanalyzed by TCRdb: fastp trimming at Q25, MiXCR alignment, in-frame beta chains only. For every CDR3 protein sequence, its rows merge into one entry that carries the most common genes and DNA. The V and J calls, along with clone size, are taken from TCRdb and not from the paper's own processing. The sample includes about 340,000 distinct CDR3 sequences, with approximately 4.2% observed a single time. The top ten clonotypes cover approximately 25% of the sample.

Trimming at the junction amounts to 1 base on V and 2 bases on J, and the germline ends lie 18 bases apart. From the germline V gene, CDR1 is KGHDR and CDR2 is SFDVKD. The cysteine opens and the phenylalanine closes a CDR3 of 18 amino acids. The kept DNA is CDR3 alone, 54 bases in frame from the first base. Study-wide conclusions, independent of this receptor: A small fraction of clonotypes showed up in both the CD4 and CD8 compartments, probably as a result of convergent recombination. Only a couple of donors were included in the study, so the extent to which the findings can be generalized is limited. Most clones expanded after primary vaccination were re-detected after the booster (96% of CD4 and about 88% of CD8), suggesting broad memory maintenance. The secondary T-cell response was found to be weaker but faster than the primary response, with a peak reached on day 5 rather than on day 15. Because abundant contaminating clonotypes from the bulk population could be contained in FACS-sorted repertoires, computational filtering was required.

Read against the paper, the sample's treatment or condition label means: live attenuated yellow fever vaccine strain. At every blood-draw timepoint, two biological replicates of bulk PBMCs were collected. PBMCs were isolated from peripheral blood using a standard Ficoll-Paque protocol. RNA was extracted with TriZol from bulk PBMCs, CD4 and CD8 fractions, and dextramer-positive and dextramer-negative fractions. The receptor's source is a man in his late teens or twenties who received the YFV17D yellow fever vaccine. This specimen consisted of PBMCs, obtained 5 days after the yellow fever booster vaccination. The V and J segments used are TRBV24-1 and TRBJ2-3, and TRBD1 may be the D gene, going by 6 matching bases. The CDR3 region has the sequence CATSDFGLVQGITDTQYF. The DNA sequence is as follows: TGTGCCACCAGTGATTTTGGTTTGGTGCAGGGGATCACAGATACGCAGTATTTT.